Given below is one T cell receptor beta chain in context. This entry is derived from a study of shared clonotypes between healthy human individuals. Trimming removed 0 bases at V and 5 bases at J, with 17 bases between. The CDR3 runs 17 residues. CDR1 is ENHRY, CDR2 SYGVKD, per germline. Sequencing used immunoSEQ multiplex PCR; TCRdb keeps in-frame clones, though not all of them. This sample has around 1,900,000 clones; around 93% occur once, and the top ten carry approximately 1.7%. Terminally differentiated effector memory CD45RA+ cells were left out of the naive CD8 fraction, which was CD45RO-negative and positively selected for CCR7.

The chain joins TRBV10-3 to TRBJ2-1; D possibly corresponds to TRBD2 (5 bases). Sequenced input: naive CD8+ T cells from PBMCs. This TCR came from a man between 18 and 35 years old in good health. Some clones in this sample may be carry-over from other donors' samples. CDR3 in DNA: TGTGCCATCAGTGAGTCGACTCGGGAATCGCTAGACAATGAGCAGTTCTTC. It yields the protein CAISESTRESLDNEQFF.